The source of this T cell receptor beta chain is a study of cytomegalovirus exposure and HLA in healthy donors. V shed 6 bases and J 6 bases; nucleotides not matched to a gene: 7. Germline CDR1 reads LNHDA; CDR2 reads SQIVND (reference sequence). This CDR3 is 15 amino acids long. Data came from immunoSEQ multiplex PCR; TCRdb stores just in-frame clones and leaves some out. The table records 110,000 to 150,000 clones, approximately 90% of them present only once. The source of this sequence is a man between 18 and 35 years old in good health and CMV-seronegative. Sequencing was performed on PBMCs. V and J are TRBV19 and TRBJ1-6; 8 nucleotides align to TRBD1. For the CDR3, the DNA is TGTGCCAGTAGAGAAAGGACAGGGTTTAATTCACCCCTCCACTTT. It codes for CASRERTGFNSPLHF.